The 24 T cell receptor beta chains reported below all come from one sample, sequenced in a study of T cells in Graves' hyperthyroidism and ophthalmopathy. Using RNA transcripts as the source, TCR beta CDR3 regions were amplified. The primer set for the first-round RT-PCR of the TCR CDR3 was HTBI. In TCRdb, the multiplex PCR reads were re-called with MiXCR into one record per CDR3 protein. The sample includes almost 500,000 distinct CDR3 sequences, 20% to 25% of them seen just once. Sequencing was carried out using blood. The origin of the receptors is a woman in her sixties or seventies with Graves' ophthalmopathy.

This clonotype has ten or more counts. The chain links TRBV2 to TRBJ2-2; D gene uncertain. Per the germline V gene, CDR1 is SNHLY and CDR2 is FYNNEI. The CDR3 totals 14 residues. V was cut by 5 bases and J by 7 bases, with 14 bases left in between. The CDR3 is CASSSGPWGGELFF. For the CDR3, the DNA is TGTGCCAGCAGTTCGGGCCCTTGGGGCGGGGAGCTGTTTTTT.

The V call is TRBV28, the J call TRBJ1-1; D not certain. Between the trimmed V and J ends, which lost 8 bases and 7 bases, there was a span of 8 bases. The CDR3 length is 10 residues. The V gene's germline CDR1 is MDHEN and CDR2 SYDVKM. The CDR3 DNA reads TGTGCCAGCTTAGGCATTGAAGCTTTCTTT. This translates into CASLGIEAFF.

In its sample, this clonotype was seen many times. The J gene is TRBJ1-1, the V gene TRBV7-9; D ambiguous. With 3 bases removed from V and 3 bases from J, the gap between germline ends came to 14 bases. Germline CDR1 reads SEHNR; CDR2 reads FQNEAQ (reference sequence). This CDR3 region has 15 residues. The CDR3 sequence: CASSFPAAKYTEAFF. CDR3 coding DNA: TGTGCCAGCAGCTTTCCTGCGGCAAAATACACTGAAGCTTTCTTT.

This chain links TRBV30 with TRBJ1-1; no clear D. The CDR3 totals 12 residues. The germline gives CDR1 GTSNPN, CDR2 SVGIG (reference sequence). In nucleotides, the CDR3 is TGTGCGGAAGGGCCCCCTAACACTGAAGCTTTCTTT. As protein: CAEGPPNTEAFF.

This clonotype was found many times. The chain is built from TRBV6-1 and TRBJ2-3, with TRBD2 matching 7 bases. CDR3 length: 17 amino acids. The germline CDR1 and CDR2 sequences are MNHNS and SASEGT. The V and J ends lost 3 bases and 2 bases, in that order; junction bases with no gene match: 11. CDR3 sequence reads: CASSETSSGSFTDTQYF. The CDR3 coding sequence is TGTGCCAGCAGTGAGACTTCTAGCGGATCTTTCACAGATACGCAGTATTTT.

This clonotype occurred many times. The rearrangement links TRBV9 to TRBJ1-3; TRBD1 might be the D (5 bases). The CDR3 spans 14 residues. Trimming took 3 bases from V and 1 from J, leaving 8 bases between them. CDR1 SGDLS and CDR2 YYNGEE come from the germline V gene. The CDR3 sequence is CASSAGTSGNTIYF. CDR3 sequence (DNA): TGTGCCAGCAGCGCAGGGACTTCTGGAAACACCATATATTTT. Full variable domain (remainder filled in from reference TRBV9 and TRBJ1-3): DSGVTQTPKHLITATGQRVTLRCSPRSGDLSVYWYQQSLDQGLQFLIQYYNGEERAKGNILERFSAQQFPDLHSELNLSSLELGDSALYFCASSAGTSGNTIYFGEGSWLTVV.

J is TRBJ2-3 and V is TRBV20-1; 7 nucleotides match TRBD2. Germline CDR1 reads DFQATT; CDR2 reads SNEGSKA (reference sequence). The CDR3 runs to 14 residues. V shed 6 bases and J 7 bases; nucleotides not matched to a gene: 13. CDR3 DNA sequence: TGCAGTGCGAGTCTTCGCGGGAGTGGGCATACGCAGTATTTT. Amino acids: CSASLRGSGHTQYF.

This clonotype has just a few counts. CDR3 bases: TGTGCCAGCTCACAACAGGGATCCGGTGAGCAGTTCTTC. It is translated as CASSQQGSGEQFF. The chain combines TRBV18 with TRBJ2-1; maybe TRBD1 (6 bases). CDR3 length: 13 residues. The germline CDR1 and CDR2 sequences are KGHSH and LQKENI. V was trimmed by 4 bases and J by 9 bases, leaving 13 bases between them.

Only a few counts were recorded for this clonotype. This chain's CDR3 is CASSVQGALDEQYF. The DNA for the CDR3 is TGTGCCAGCAGCGTACAGGGGGCGCTGGACGAGCAGTACTTC. The chain employs TRBV9 and TRBJ2-7; 8 bases fit TRBD1. Unmatched junction bases numbered 5, after V lost 1 base and J lost 5 bases. The CDR3 is made up of 14 amino acids. Per the germline V gene, CDR1 is SGDLS and CDR2 is YYNGEE.

The rearrangement joins TRBV30 to TRBJ2-7, with D tentatively TRBD2 (5 bases). The CDR3 has 14 residues. Per germline, CDR1 GTSNPN and CDR2 SVGIG (reference sequence). V lost 1 base and J 2 bases, leaving 12 bases between the germline ends. Written as DNA, the CDR3 is TGTGCCTGGAGTGATCCCAGCGGAACCTACGAGCAGTACTTC. Its translation: CAWSDPSGTYEQYF. Drawing the rest from reference TRBV30 and TRBJ2-7, the complete variable domain is SQTIHQWPATLVQPVGSPLSLECTVEGTSNPNLYWYRQAAGRGLQLLFYSVGIGQISSEVPQNLSASRPQDRQFILSSKKLLLSDSGFYLCAWSDPSGTYEQYFGPGTRLTVT.

The V gene is TRBV28, the J gene TRBJ2-7; TRBD1 might be the D (5 bases). The CDR3 contains 14 residues. Trimming cost V 6 bases and J 0 bases, with 12 bases left between them. Germline values: CDR1 MDHEN, CDR2 SYDVKM. In DNA form, the CDR3 reads TGTGCCAGCAGGACAGCGCGATTCTCCTACGAGCAGTACTTC. It codes for CASRTARFSYEQYF.

This clonotype was seen more than once but under ten times. This chain connects TRBV12-5 to TRBJ2-7; 11 bases map to TRBD1. The germline V gene has CDR1 LGHNT and CDR2 FRNRAP. V gave up 2 bases and J gave up 7 bases; unmatched junction bases: 10. This CDR3 is 16 amino acids long. The CDR3 bases are TGTGCTAGTGGTTTGATTACCGGACAGGGGGCCGGGGAGCAGTACTTC. Translating gives CASGLITGQGAGEQYF.

The chain couples TRBV7-9 to TRBJ2-7; no firm D call. Looked up from germline, CDR1 is SEHNR and CDR2 is FQNEAQ (reference sequence). Trimming removed 5 bases from V and 7 bases from J, with 18 bases in between. The CDR3 is made up of 14 amino acids. For the CDR3, the DNA is TGTGCCAGCAGCCCCGGTAATCCCCGTCTGGAGCAGTACTTC. Its translation is CASSPGNPRLEQYF. The complete variable domain, with remaining parts taken from reference TRBV7-9 and TRBJ2-7, reads DTGVSQNPRHKITKRGQNVTFRCDPISEHNRLYWYRQTLGQGPEFLTYFQNEAQLEKSRLLSDRFSAERPKGSFSTLEIQRTEQGDSAMYLCASSPGNPRLEQYFGPGTRLTVT.

About this clonotype: This may stem from a read error, because a much larger clone lies one nucleotide away. The rearrangement links TRBV6-1 to TRBJ2-5; 7 nucleotides align to TRBD1. The germline V gene encodes CDR1 MNHNS and CDR2 SASEGT. The CDR3 consists of 13 residues. Here the CDR3 DNA reads TGTGCCAGCAGTCAAGGACTGACAGGGACCCAGCACTTC. It translates to CASSQGLTGTQHF.

The gene calls are TRBV6-1 and TRBJ2-3, with D possibly TRBD2 on 6 matching bases. CDR1 and CDR2 (germline): MNHNS, SASEGT. This CDR3 region has 11 residues. Trimming shortened V by 8 bases and J by 4 bases, and 7 bases separated the two germline ends. CDR3 in amino acids: CASGRSDTQYF. The CDR3 DNA follows: TGTGCCAGCGGGAGGTCAGATACGCAGTATTTT.

The rearrangement links TRBV5-1 to TRBJ1-2; TRBD1 is a possible D gene (6 bases). The CDR3 is made up of 15 amino acids. CDR1 SGHRS and CDR2 YFSETQ come from the germline V gene. The V end lost 4 bases, the J end lost 4 bases, and 17 bases lay between the germline ends. CDR3 DNA sequence: TGCGCCAGCAGCCGGGGGGGCACGGATACCTATGGCTACACCTTC. It specifies CASSRGGTDTYGYTF.

This clonotype turned up a few times. The chain links TRBV7-2 to TRBJ1-2; weak D call: TRBD1 (6 bases). With 0 bases removed from V and 13 bases from J, the gap between germline ends came to 21 bases. From germline, CDR1 is SGHTA and CDR2 FQGNSA. This CDR3 spans 15 amino acids. CDR3: CASSLATGINERLTF. The CDR3 coding sequence is TGTGCCAGCAGCTTAGCGACAGGCATAAACGAGCGGCTCACCTTC.

The CDR3 DNA follows: TGCGCCAGCAGTGATACTCCCTACGAGCAGTACTTC. It codes for CASSDTPYEQYF. This chain joins TRBV10-2 and TRBJ2-7; D not certain. In germline, CDR1 is WSHSY, CDR2 SAAADI. With 3 bases removed from V and 2 bases from J, the gap between germline ends came to 5 bases. The CDR3 loop spans 12 amino acids.

The chain recombines TRBV6-2 or TRBV6-3 with TRBJ2-1, with 8 bases identical to TRBD2. V lost 0 bases and J lost 1; bases outside the gene matches: 5. Germline CDR1 is MNHEY and CDR2 is SVGEGT. CDR3 length equals 17 residues. This chain's CDR3 is CASSYSKLAASYNEQFF. The CDR3 region has the DNA TGTGCCAGCAGTTACTCGAAACTAGCGGCATCCTACAATGAGCAGTTCTTC.

This clonotype was seen at least ten times. This chain links TRBV2 with TRBJ1-1, with TRBD1 matching over 8 bases. CDR1 is SNHLY, CDR2 FYNNEI, per germline. CDR3 length equals 14 residues. V shed 5 bases, J shed 6 bases, and the junction held 8 bases outside the gene matches. CDR3 bases: TGTGCCAGCAGTTTCTTGGACAGGGTGGCTGAAGCTTTCTTT. It yields the protein CASSFLDRVAEAFF.

This clonotype was picked up many times. The chain carries TRBV6-1 and TRBJ2-7; no reliable D call. Germline loops: CDR1 MNHNS, CDR2 SASEGT. The CDR3 has 11 amino acids. Trimming left V 5 bases short and J 7 bases short, with 9 bases between. CDR3 coding DNA: TGTGCCAGCAGTCCTCTTAGGGAGCAGTACTTC. It yields the protein CASSPLREQYF.

The rearrangement joins TRBV6-2 or TRBV6-3 to TRBJ2-1; 10 bases agree with TRBD1. V shed 5 bases and J 8 bases; nucleotides not matched to a gene: 9. The CDR3 contains 15 residues. Germline loops: CDR1 MNHEY, CDR2 SVGEGT. This CDR3 is CASSPRQGALDEQFF. As DNA, the CDR3 is TGTGCCAGCAGTCCGCGACAGGGGGCGCTGGATGAGCAGTTCTTC.

A few counts support this clonotype. The genes are TRBV28 and TRBJ1-6, with D unresolved. Germline assignment: CDR1 MDHEN and CDR2 SYDVKM. The CDR3 totals 14 residues. Between the trimmed V and J ends, which lost 5 bases and 6 bases, there was a span of 11 bases. The CDR3 loop reads CASSVQWANSPLHF. DNA for the CDR3: TGTGCCAGCAGTGTACAATGGGCTAATTCACCCCTCCACTTT.

Note on this clonotype: The conserved final phenylalanine or tryptophan is absent from the CDR3, which likely points to a read error. The chain couples TRBV7-2 to TRBJ2-1; perhaps TRBD2 as D (6 bases). The germline gives CDR1 SGHTA, CDR2 FQGNSA. Trimming stripped 1 base from V and 2 bases from J, with 9 bases between. CDR3 size: 15 residues. The CDR3 sequence is CASSLGGVPYNEQFL. The CDR3 bases are TGTGCCAGCAGCTTAGGCGGGGTGCCCTACAATGAGCAGTTCCTC.